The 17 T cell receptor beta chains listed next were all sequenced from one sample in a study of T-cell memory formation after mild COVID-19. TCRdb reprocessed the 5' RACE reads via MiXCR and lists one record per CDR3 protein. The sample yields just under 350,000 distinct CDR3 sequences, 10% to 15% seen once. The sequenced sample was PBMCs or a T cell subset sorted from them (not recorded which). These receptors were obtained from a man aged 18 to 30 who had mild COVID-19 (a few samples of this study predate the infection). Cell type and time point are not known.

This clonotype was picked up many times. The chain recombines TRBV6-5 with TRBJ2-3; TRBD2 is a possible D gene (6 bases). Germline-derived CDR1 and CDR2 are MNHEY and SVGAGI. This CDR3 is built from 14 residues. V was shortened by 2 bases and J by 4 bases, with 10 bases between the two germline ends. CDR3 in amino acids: CASSYAGGADTQYF. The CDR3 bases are TGTGCCAGCAGTTACGCCGGGGGAGCAGATACGCAGTATTTT.

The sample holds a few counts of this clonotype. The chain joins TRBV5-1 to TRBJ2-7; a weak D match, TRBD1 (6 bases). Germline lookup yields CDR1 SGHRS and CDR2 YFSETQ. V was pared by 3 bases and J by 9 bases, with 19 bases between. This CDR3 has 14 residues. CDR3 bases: TGCGCCAGCAGCTCCATGGACAGACAGGCGAGGCAGTACTTC. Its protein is CASSSMDRQARQYF.

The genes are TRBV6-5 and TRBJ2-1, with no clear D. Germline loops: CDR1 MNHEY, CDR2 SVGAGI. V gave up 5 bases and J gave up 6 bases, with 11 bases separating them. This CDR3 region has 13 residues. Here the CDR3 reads CASSTRPSNEQFF. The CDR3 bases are TGTGCCAGCAGTACCAGGCCCTCCAATGAGCAGTTCTTC.

In DNA form, the CDR3 reads TGCAGCGTCACAGGAGACTTAAACACTGAAGCTTTCTTT. This translates into CSVTGDLNTEAFF. The rearrangement joins TRBV29-1 to TRBJ1-1; tentative D call: TRBD1 (5 bases). Trimming pared 6 bases from V and 2 bases from J, leaving 13 bases between. The CDR3 contains 13 residues. Germline assignment: CDR1 SQVTM and CDR2 ANQGSEA.

The CDR3: CASSKWTSGGNEQFF. Written as DNA, the CDR3 is TGTGCCAGCAGCAAGTGGACTAGCGGGGGGAATGAGCAGTTCTTC. The chain carries TRBV3-1 and TRBJ2-1; 14 bases are a match to TRBD2. Trimming cost V 5 bases and J 7 bases; bases outside gene matches: 4. From germline, CDR1 is LGHDT and CDR2 YNNKEL (reference sequence). This CDR3 has 15 amino acids.

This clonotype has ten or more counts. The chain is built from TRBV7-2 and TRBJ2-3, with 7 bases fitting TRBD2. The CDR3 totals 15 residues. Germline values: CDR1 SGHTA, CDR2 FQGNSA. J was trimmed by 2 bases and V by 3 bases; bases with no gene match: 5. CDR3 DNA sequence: TGTGCCAGCAGCTTTCGAGCGGGGAACACAGATACGCAGTATTTT. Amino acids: CASSFRAGNTDTQYF.

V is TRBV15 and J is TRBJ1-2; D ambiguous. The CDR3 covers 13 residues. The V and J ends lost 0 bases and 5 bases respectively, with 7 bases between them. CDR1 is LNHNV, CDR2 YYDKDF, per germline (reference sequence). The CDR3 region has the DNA TGTGCCACCAGCAGAGAGGGAGGGTATGGCTACACCTTC. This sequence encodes CATSREGGYGYTF.

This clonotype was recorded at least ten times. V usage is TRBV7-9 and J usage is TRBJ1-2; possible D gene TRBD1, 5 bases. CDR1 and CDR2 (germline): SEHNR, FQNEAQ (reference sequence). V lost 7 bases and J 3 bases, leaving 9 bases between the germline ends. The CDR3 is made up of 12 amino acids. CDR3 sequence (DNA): TGTGCCAGCAACGGGGCGGACTATGGCTACACCTTC. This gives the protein CASNGADYGYTF.

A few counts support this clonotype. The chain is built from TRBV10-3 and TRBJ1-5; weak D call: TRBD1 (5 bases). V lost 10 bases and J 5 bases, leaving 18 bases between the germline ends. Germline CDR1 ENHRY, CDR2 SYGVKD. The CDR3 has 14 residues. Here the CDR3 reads CATTQRDGHQPQHF. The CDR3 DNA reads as TGTGCCACAACCCAAAGGGACGGTCATCAGCCCCAGCATTTT.

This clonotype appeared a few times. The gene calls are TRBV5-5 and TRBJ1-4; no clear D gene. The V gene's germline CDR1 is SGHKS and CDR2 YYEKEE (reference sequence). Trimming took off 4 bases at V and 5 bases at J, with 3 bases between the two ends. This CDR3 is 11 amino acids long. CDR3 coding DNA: TGTGCCAGCAGCATGAATGAAAAACTGTTTTTT. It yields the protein CASSMNEKLFF.

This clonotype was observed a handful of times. CDR3 amino acids: CASSPTLTGTSSGANVLTF. The CDR3 nucleotides read TGCGCCAGCAGCCCAACATTGACCGGGACATCATCTGGGGCCAACGTCCTGACTTTC. This rearrangement joins TRBV5-1 to TRBJ2-6; D possibly corresponds to TRBD1 (6 bases). Germline V gene sequence: CDR1 SGHRS, CDR2 YFSETQ. Trimming stripped 4 bases from V and 1 base from J, with 21 bases between. CDR3 size: 19 residues.

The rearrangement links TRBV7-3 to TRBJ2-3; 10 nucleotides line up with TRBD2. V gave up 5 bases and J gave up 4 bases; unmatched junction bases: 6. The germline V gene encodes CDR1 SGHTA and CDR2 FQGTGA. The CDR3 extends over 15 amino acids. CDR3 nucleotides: TGTGCCAGCAGCCGAAGCGGGGGGGCAGCAGATACGCAGTATTTT. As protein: CASSRSGGAADTQYF.

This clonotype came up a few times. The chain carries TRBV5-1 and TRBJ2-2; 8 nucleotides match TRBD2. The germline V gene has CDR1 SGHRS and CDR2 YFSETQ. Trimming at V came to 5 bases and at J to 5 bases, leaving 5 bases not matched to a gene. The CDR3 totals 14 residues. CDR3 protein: CASSISGTTGELFF. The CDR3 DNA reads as TGCGCCAGCAGTATTAGCGGGACAACCGGGGAGCTGTTTTTT.

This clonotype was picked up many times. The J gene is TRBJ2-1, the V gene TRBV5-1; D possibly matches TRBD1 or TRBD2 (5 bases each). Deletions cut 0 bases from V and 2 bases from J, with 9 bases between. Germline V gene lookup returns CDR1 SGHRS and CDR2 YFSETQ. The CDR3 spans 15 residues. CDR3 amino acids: CASSLVGDPYNEQFF. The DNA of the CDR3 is TGCGCCAGCAGCTTGGTAGGGGACCCCTACAATGAGCAGTTCTTC.

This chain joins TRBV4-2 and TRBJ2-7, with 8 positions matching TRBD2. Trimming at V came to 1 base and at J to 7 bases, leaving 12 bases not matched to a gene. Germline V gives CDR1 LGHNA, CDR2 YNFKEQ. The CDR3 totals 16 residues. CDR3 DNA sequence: TGTGCCAGCAGCCAAGGTGGCGGGACTAGGAGATTTGAGCAGTACTTC. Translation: CASSQGGGTRRFEQYF.

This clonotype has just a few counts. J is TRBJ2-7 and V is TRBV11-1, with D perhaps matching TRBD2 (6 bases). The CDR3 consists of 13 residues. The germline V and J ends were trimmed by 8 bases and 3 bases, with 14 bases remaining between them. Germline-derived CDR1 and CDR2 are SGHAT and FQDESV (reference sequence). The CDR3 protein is CASGSGTYYEQYV. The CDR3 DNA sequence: TGTGCCAGCGGATCCGGGACTTACTACGAGCAGTACGTC.

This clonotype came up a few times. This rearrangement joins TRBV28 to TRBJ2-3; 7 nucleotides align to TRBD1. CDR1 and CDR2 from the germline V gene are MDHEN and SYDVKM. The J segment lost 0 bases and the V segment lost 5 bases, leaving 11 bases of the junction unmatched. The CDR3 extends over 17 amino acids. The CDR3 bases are TGTGCCAGCAGTCCACCGACAGGGCGCCCTAGCACAGATACGCAGTATTTT. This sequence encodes CASSPPTGRPSTDTQYF.